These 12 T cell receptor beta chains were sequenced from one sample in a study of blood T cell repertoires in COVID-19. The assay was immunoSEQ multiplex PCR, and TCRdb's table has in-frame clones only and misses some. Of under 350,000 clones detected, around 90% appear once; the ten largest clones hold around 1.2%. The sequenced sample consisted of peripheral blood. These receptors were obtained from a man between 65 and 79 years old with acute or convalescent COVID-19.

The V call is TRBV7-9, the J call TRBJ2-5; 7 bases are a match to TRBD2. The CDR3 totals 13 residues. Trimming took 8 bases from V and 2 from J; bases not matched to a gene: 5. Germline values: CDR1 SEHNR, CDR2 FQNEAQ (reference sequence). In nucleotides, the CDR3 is TGTGCCAGCGAGCGGGGATCTCAAGAGACCCAGTACTTC. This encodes CASERGSQETQYF.

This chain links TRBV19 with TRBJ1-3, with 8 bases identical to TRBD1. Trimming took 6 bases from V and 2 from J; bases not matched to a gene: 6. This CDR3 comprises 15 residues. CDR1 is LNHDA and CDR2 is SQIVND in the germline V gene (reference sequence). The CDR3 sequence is CASSTGGETGNTIYF. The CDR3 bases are TGTGCCAGTAGCACAGGGGGGGAAACTGGAAACACCATATATTTT.

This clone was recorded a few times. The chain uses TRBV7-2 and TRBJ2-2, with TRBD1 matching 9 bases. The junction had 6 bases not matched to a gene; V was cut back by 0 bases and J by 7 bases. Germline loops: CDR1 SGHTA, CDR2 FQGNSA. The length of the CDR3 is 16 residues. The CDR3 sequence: CASSLAPGQGNGELFF. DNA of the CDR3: TGTGCCAGCAGCTTAGCCCCGGGACAGGGCAACGGGGAGCTGTTTTTT.

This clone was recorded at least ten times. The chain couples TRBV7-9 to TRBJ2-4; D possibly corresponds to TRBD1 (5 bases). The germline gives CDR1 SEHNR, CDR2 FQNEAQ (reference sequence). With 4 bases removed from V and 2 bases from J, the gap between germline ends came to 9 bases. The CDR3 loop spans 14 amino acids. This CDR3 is CASSSPGSKNIQYF. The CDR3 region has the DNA TGTGCCAGCAGCTCCCCAGGGTCCAAAAACATTCAGTACTTC.

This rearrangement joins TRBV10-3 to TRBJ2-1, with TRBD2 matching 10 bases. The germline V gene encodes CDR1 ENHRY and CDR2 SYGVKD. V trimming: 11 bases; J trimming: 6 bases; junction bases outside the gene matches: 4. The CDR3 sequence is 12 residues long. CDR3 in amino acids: CALRTSGNEQFF. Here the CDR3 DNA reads TGTGCCTTGAGGACTAGCGGCAATGAGCAGTTCTTC.

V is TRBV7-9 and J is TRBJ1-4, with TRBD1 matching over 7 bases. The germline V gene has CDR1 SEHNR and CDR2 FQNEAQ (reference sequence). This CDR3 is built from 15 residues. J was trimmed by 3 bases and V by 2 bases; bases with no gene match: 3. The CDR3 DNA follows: TGTGCCAGCAGCTTATCAACAGGGGCTAATGAAAAACTGTTTTTT. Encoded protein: CASSLSTGANEKLFF. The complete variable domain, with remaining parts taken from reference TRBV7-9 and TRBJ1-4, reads DTGVSQNPRHKITKRGQNVTFRCDPISEHNRLYWYRQTLGQGPEFLTYFQNEAQLEKSRLLSDRFSAERPKGSFSTLEIQRTEQGDSAMYLCASSLSTGANEKLFFGSGTQLSVL.

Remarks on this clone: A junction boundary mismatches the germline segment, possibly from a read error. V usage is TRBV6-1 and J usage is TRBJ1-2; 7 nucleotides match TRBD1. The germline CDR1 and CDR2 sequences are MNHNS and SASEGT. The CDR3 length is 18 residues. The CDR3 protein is CASTEAGPGGNSYYGYTF. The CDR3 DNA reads TGTGCCAGCACTGAAGCCGGGCCAGGGGGTAACTCGTACTATGGCTACACCTTC.

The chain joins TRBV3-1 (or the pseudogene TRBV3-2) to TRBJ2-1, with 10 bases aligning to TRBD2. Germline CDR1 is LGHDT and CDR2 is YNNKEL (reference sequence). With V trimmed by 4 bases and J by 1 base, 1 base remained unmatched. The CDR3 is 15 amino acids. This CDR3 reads CASSLSGRSYNEQFF. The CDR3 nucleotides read TGTGCCAGCAGCCTTAGCGGGAGGTCCTACAATGAGCAGTTCTTC.

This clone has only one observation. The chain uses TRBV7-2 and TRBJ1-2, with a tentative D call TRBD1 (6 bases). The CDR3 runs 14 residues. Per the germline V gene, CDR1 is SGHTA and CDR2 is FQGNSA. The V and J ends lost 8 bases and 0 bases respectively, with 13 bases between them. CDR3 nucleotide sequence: TGTGCCAGCTTAAAAGGGGGAGCTAACTATGGCTACACCTTC. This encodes CASLKGGANYGYTF.

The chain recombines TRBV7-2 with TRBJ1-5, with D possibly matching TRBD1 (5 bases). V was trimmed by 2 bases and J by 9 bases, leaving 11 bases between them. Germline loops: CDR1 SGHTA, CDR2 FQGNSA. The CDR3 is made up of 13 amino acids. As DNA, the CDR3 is TGTGCCAGCAGCTTACCCCCGGGGGGGCCCCAGCATTTT. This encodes CASSLPPGGPQHF.

The CDR3 nucleotides read TGTGCCATCAGTGAGTCTCAGGGGAGAGACATTCAGTACTTC. It encodes CAISESQGRDIQYF. The gene calls are TRBV10-3 and TRBJ2-4, with D perhaps matching TRBD1 (6 bases). Germline assignment: CDR1 ENHRY and CDR2 SYGVKD. The CDR3 loop spans 14 amino acids. The V end was cut by 0 bases, the J end by 8 bases, with 11 bases between.

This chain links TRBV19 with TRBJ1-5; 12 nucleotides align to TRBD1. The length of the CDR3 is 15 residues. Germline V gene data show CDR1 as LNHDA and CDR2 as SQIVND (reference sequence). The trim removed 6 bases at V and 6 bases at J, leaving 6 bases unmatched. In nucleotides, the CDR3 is TGTGCCAGTAGCAAGGGACAGGGGGCACGTCAGCCCCAGCATTTT. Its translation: CASSKGQGARQPQHF.